These 17 T cell receptor beta chains share one sample of origin, sequenced in a study of identifying expanded T cells in peripheral blood. Generated by immunoSEQ multiplex PCR, the TCRdb table keeps only in-frame clones and is missing some. The data hold about 86,000 clones, with 85% observed a single time. Specimen: blood. The origin of the receptors is a person between 18 and 70 years old in good health.

The table lists this clone with a few counts. This chain connects TRBV6-5 to TRBJ1-2; tentative D call: TRBD1 (5 bases). CDR3 length: 14 residues. In germline, CDR1 is MNHEY, CDR2 SVGAGI. Trimming took off 6 bases at V and 4 bases at J, with 15 bases between the two ends. The DNA of the CDR3 is TGTGCCAGCAGCCGAGACAGCGGACGCTATGGCTACACCTTC. Protein sequence: CASSRDSGRYGYTF.

In its sample, this clone was seen once. The chain joins TRBV2 to TRBJ2-1; no clear D. Germline V lookup: CDR1 SNHLY, CDR2 FYNNEI. V lost 6 bases to trimming and J lost 5 bases, with 17 bases between them. The CDR3 consists of 15 residues. The CDR3 here is CASRGEKLANNEQFF. In DNA, the CDR3 is TGTGCCAGCAGAGGCGAAAAATTGGCTAACAATGAGCAGTTCTTC.

V gene TRBV19 combines with J gene TRBJ1-6; TRBD1 matches at 7 bases. This CDR3 is 15 amino acids long. The ends lost 7 bases at V and 3 bases at J; junction bases unmatched: 6. Germline V gene sequence: CDR1 LNHDA, CDR2 SQIVND (reference sequence). CDR3 in amino acids: CASTGDSFYNSPLHF. The CDR3, as DNA: TGTGCCAGTACCGGGGACAGCTTCTATAATTCACCCCTCCACTTT.

The chain carries TRBV7-7 and TRBJ2-2, with a tentative D call TRBD1 (5 bases). Germline CDR1 reads SSHAT; CDR2 reads FNYEAQ (reference sequence). Trimming cost V 0 bases and J 8 bases, with 13 bases left between them. This CDR3 comprises 15 residues. The CDR3 protein is CASSLATASMGELFF. CDR3 bases: TGTGCCAGCAGCTTAGCGACAGCCTCAATGGGGGAGCTGTTTTTT.

The V gene is TRBV5-6, the J gene TRBJ2-1, with D possibly TRBD1 on 5 matching bases. The V gene's germline CDR1 is SGHDT and CDR2 YYEEEE. The CDR3 covers 15 residues. V dropped 2 bases and J dropped 4 bases, with 13 bases sitting between them. The chain's CDR3 is CASSFSRASYNEQFF. CDR3 DNA: TGTGCCAGCAGCTTTTCCAGGGCTTCTTACAATGAGCAGTTCTTC.

This rearrangement joins TRBV18 to TRBJ1-6, with D uncertain. The CDR3 runs to 15 residues. Germline CDR1 is KGHSH and CDR2 is LQKENI. V dropped 1 base and J dropped 0 bases, with 4 bases sitting between them. The CDR3 bases are TGTGCCAGCTCACCACAGGGCTCCTATAATTCACCCCTCCACTTT. Encoded protein: CASSPQGSYNSPLHF.

The rearrangement links TRBV7-2 to TRBJ1-3, with D maybe TRBD1 (6 bases). This CDR3 spans 14 amino acids. Looked up from germline, CDR1 is SGHTA and CDR2 is FQGNSA. The V end lost 5 bases, the J end lost 0 bases, and 8 bases lay between the germline ends. DNA of the CDR3: TGTGCCAGCAGCGTGACAGGCTCTGGAAACACCATATATTTT. Amino acid sequence: CASSVTGSGNTIYF.

This CDR3 reads CASSLAGGTGYGYTF. CDR3 DNA: TGCGCCAGCAGCTTGGCAGGGGGTACTGGCTATGGCTACACCTTC. This chain connects TRBV5-1 to TRBJ1-2; 7 bases agree with TRBD1. The CDR3 loop spans 15 amino acids. Germline lookup yields CDR1 SGHRS and CDR2 YFSETQ. After removal of 0 bases from V and 4 bases from J, the junction contained 6 bases not matched to a gene.

The chain employs TRBV5-5 and TRBJ1-1, with D tentatively TRBD1 (5 bases). The length of the CDR3 is 16 residues. V gave up 1 base and J gave up 0 bases, with 13 bases separating them. Germline CDR1 reads SGHKS; CDR2 reads YYEKEE (reference sequence). CDR3 bases: TGTGCCAGCAGCTTGTATACAGGCTACATGAACACTGAAGCTTTCTTT. Translation gives CASSLYTGYMNTEAFF.

The J gene is TRBJ2-7, the V gene TRBV6-5; D ambiguous. Germline V gene data show CDR1 as MNHEY and CDR2 as SVGAGI. The CDR3 spans 15 residues. Trimming shortened V by 4 bases and J by 2 bases, and 15 bases separated the two germline ends. The CDR3 nucleotides are TGTGCCAGCAGTTCGACCCACTCGGCCGCCTACGAGCAGTACTTC. This sequence encodes CASSSTHSAAYEQYF.

The chain combines TRBV6-5 with TRBJ2-4; unclear D gene. Germline V gene sequence: CDR1 MNHEY, CDR2 SVGAGI. The CDR3 has 15 amino acids. V lost 6 bases and J lost 6, with 18 bases in between. CDR3 protein: CASSSKWKSGNIQYF. The CDR3 DNA sequence: TGTGCCAGCAGCAGTAAGTGGAAATCCGGAAACATTCAGTACTTC.

The chain is built from TRBV5-3 and TRBJ1-2, with no clear D. TRBV5-3 is treated as an ORF (open reading frame) with a function not yet certain. This CDR3 contains 13 residues. Trimming took off 0 bases at V and 1 base at J, with 4 bases between the two ends. CDR3 nucleotides: TGTGCCAGAAGCTTGGACCGTAACTATGGCTACACCTTC. It encodes CARSLDRNYGYTF.

This chain links TRBV27 with TRBJ2-2; TRBD2 is a possible D gene (7 bases). This CDR3 spans 15 amino acids. Germline V gene lookup returns CDR1 MNHEY and CDR2 SMNVEV (reference sequence). Trimming shortened V by 8 bases and J by 8 bases, and 21 bases separated the two germline ends. DNA for the CDR3: TGTGCCAGCCTGCGCGGCGGGGGCTCCGCTGGGGAGCTGTTTTTT. It codes for CASLRGGGSAGELFF.

The V call is TRBV19, the J call TRBJ2-5; D is possibly TRBD2 (6 bases). The V end lost 4 bases, the J end lost 3 bases, and 9 bases lay between the germline ends. The CDR3 extends over 13 amino acids. Per the germline V gene, CDR1 is LNHDA and CDR2 is SQIVND (reference sequence). The CDR3 spells CASSNWGEETQYF. DNA for the CDR3: TGTGCCAGTAGTAATTGGGGGGAAGAGACCCAGTACTTC. Full variable domain (remainder filled in from reference TRBV19 and TRBJ2-5): DGGITQSPKYLFRKEGQNVTLSCEQNLNHDAMYWYRQDPGQGLRLIYYSQIVNDFQKGDIAEGYSVSREKKESFPLTVTSAQKNPTAFYLCASSNWGEETQYFGPGTRLLVL.

The chain links TRBV29-1 to TRBJ1-2, with D hard to call. Germline CDR1 is SQVTM and CDR2 is ANQGSEA. The ends were cut back, 5 bases at V and 3 bases at J, with 10 bases in the middle. The CDR3 is 12 amino acids. The chain's CDR3 is CSVLGSHYGYTF. The CDR3 coding sequence is TGCAGCGTTCTAGGCAGCCACTATGGCTACACCTTC.

The rearrangement uses TRBV7-2 and TRBJ2-7, with 7 nucleotides matching TRBD1. V was clipped by 5 bases and J by 5 bases; unmatched bases: 21. The CDR3 runs to 18 residues. CDR1 SGHTA and CDR2 FQGNSA come from the germline V gene. CDR3 sequence reads: CASSAPTKGALLRDEQYF. CDR3 sequence (DNA): TGTGCCAGCAGCGCCCCGACAAAGGGGGCCCTCCTTAGGGACGAGCAGTACTTC.

This clone was detected once. Other DNA sequences in this sample translate to the same CDR3. This sequence joins TRBV6-5 and TRBJ1-5; no clear D. Looked up from germline, CDR1 is MNHEY and CDR2 is SVGAGI. Trimming took 3 bases from V and 0 from J, leaving 3 bases between them. The CDR3 has 13 amino acids. The DNA of the CDR3 is TGTGCCAGCAGTTATAATAGCAATCAGCCCCAGCATTTT. Amino acid sequence: CASSYNSNQPQHF.